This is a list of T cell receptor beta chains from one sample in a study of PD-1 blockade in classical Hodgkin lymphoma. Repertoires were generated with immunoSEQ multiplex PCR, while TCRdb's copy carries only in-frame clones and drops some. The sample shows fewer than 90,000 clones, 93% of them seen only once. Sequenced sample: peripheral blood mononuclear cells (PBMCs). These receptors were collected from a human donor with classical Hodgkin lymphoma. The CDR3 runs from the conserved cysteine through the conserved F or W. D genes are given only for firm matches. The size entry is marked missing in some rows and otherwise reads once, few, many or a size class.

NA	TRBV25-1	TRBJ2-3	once	CASSESGQTDTQYF	TGTGCCAGCAGTGAATCAGGACAAACAGATACGCAGTATTTT
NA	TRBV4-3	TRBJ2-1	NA	CASSQVSTPSYNEQFF	TGCGCCAGCAGCCAAGTTTCGACCCCCTCCTACAATGAGCAGTTCTTC
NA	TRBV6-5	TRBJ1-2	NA	CASSYAPDETYGYTF	TGTGCCAGCAGTTACGCTCCAGATGAGACTTATGGCTACACCTTC
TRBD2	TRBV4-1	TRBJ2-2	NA	CASSRGGVAGTNTGELFF	TGCGCCAGCAGCCGCGGGGGGGTAGCGGGTACGAACACCGGGGAGCTGTTTTTT
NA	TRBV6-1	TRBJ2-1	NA	CATNRDFYNEQFF	TGTGCCACCAACAGGGACTTTTACAATGAGCAGTTCTTC
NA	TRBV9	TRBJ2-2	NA	CASSVRLDPRMAGELFF	TGTGCCAGCAGCGTGCGTTTGGACCCCAGGATGGCCGGGGAGCTGTTTTTT
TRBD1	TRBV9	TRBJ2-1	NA	CASSGQGGNEQFF	TGTGCCAGCAGCGGACAGGGCGGGAATGAGCAGTTCTTC
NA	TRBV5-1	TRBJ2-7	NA	CASSLAYPTPYEQYF	TGCGCCAGCAGCTTGGCTTATCCTACACCATACGAGCAGTACTTC
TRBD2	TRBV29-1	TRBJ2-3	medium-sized	CSVIPLAGGIDTQYF	TGCAGCGTGATACCCCTAGCGGGGGGTATAGATACGCAGTATTTT
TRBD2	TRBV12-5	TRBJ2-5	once	CASGLAGGTETQYF	TGTGCTAGTGGTTTGGCCGGGGGGACAGAGACCCAGTACTTC
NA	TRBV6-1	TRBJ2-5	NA	CASSESSGNQETQYF	TGTGCCAGCAGTGAAAGTTCCGGGAACCAAGAGACCCAGTACTTC
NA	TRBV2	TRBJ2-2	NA	CASSEVEGNTGELFF	TGTGCCAGCAGTGAGGTAGAGGGAAACACCGGGGAGCTGTTTTTT
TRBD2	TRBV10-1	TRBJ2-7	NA	CASSDSDSSGSSYEQYF	TGCGCCAGCAGTGATTCTGACTCTAGCGGGAGCTCCTACGAGCAGTACTTC
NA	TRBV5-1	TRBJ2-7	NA	CASSLQGARGEQYF	TGCGCCAGCAGCTTACAGGGTGCGAGGGGGGAGCAGTACTTC
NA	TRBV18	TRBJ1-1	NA	CASSTQGTEAFF	TGTGCCAGCTCAACACAGGGCACTGAAGCTTTCTTT
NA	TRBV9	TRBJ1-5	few	CASSVVPGDQPQHF	TGTGCCAGCAGCGTAGTACCCGGGGATCAGCCCCAGCATTTT
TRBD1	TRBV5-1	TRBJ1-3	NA	CASSLGDSRHSGNTIYF	TGCGCCAGCAGCTTGGGGGACAGCCGTCACTCTGGAAACACCATATATTTT
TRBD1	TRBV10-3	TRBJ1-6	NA	CAISASTGQGASNSPLHF	TGTGCCATCAGCGCGAGCACCGGACAGGGGGCCTCCAATTCACCCCTCCACTTT
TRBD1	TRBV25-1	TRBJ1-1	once	CASSAPTGRNTEAFF	TGTGCCAGCAGTGCACCGACAGGGCGTAACACTGAAGCTTTCTTT
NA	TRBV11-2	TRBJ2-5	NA	CASRRVGPSPSETQYF	TGTGCCAGCAGGAGGGTGGGGCCGAGCCCCTCAGAGACCCAGTACTTC
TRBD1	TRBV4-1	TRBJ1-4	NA	CASSHGLTGGNNEKLFF	TGCGCCAGCAGCCACGGTTTAACAGGGGGCAATAATGAAAAACTGTTTTTT
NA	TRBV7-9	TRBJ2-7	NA	CASTLWGAQGEQYF	TGTGCCAGCACCCTCTGGGGGGCGCAGGGGGAGCAGTACTTC
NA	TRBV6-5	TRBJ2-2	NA	CASSATVVGAGELFF	TGTGCCAGCAGTGCGACTGTAGTTGGAGCCGGGGAGCTGTTTTTT
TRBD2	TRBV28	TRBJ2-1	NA	CASSEFRRMSGLALTSYNEQFF	TGTGCCAGCAGTGAGTTTAGAAGAATGTCGGGACTAGCCCTAACCTCCTACAATGAGCAGTTCTTC
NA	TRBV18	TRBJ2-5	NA	CASSPHHGETQYF	TGTGCCAGCTCACCACACCACGGCGAGACCCAGTACTTC
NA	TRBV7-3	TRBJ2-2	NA	CASSLVGTANTGELFF	TGTGCCAGCAGCTTAGTTGGGACGGCGAACACCGGGGAGCTGTTTTTT